These 10 T cell receptor beta chains share one sample of origin, sequenced in a study of cytomegalovirus exposure and HLA in healthy donors. In the PCR, 60 Vbeta and 13 Jbeta primers were used. Libraries were prepared by immunoSEQ multiplex PCR; TCRdb keeps only in-frame clonotypes and omits some of them. The sample consists of roughly 190,000 clones, 82% of them appearing once. The sequencing sample was made of PBMCs. The source is a woman aged 18-35 years in good health and CMV-seronegative.

The V call is TRBV7-9, the J call TRBJ1-2, with D maybe TRBD1 (6 bases). With 0 bases removed from V and 3 bases from J, the gap between germline ends came to 11 bases. Per germline, CDR1 SEHNR and CDR2 FQNEAQ (reference sequence). CDR3 size: 15 residues. As DNA, the CDR3 is TGTGCCAGCAGCTTAGCTCTAAACAGGGACTATGGCTACACCTTC. Amino acids: CASSLALNRDYGYTF.

The V and J genes are TRBV21-1 and TRBJ1-1. TRBV21-1 is a documented pseudogene. This CDR3 has 15 amino acids. The CDR3 loop is CASSKLGGTAHEAFF. The CDR3, as DNA: TGTGCCAGCAGCAAATTGGGGGGAACAGCCCATGAAGCTTTCTTT.

J is TRBJ1-4 and V is TRBV7-2, with a possible D match to TRBD1 (6 bases). Per germline, CDR1 SGHTA and CDR2 FQGNSA. V lost 5 bases and J lost 10, with 20 bases in between. The CDR3 spans 15 residues. Here the CDR3 DNA reads TGTGCCAGCAGCCCAGCTGCGGGGGCGCGAGGAAAACTGTTTTTT. This codes for CASSPAAGARGKLFF.

The genes are TRBV5-6 and TRBJ1-2; TRBD1 matches 10 bases. Per the germline V gene, CDR1 is SGHDT and CDR2 is YYEEEE. J lost 7 bases, V lost 3 bases, and 15 bases had no gene match. This CDR3 comprises 17 residues. The CDR3 bases are TGTGCCAGCAGCTACAGGGACAGGGGAAGGAACGATGTTGGCTACACCTTC. This sequence encodes CASSYRDRGRNDVGYTF.

The chain combines TRBV4-2 with TRBJ2-5, with a possible D match to TRBD1 (5 bases). Germline V gene sequence: CDR1 LGHNA, CDR2 YNFKEQ. V was pared by 6 bases and J by 5 bases, with 19 bases between. This CDR3 has 15 amino acids. The CDR3 protein is CASRLDVASGETQYF. In DNA, the CDR3 is TGTGCCAGCAGACTCGATGTGGCCTCAGGGGAGACCCAGTACTTC.

The chain employs TRBV7-9 and TRBJ1-1; D not certain. CDR1 and CDR2 (germline): SEHNR, FQNEAQ (reference sequence). This CDR3 spans 14 amino acids. Trimming left V 1 base short and J 2 bases short, with 8 bases between. The CDR3 DNA sequence: TGTGCCAGCAGCTTAGGGCCCGCAAACACTGAAGCTTTCTTT. Amino acids: CASSLGPANTEAFF.

V gene TRBV5-1 combines with J gene TRBJ1-5, with 9 bases identical to TRBD1. J gave up 1 base and V 4 bases, and 3 bases lay outside the gene matches. CDR1 and CDR2 (germline): SGHRS, YFSETQ. CDR3 length: 15 residues. The CDR3 loop is CASSVGTGSNQPQHF. The CDR3 coding sequence is TGCGCCAGCAGCGTAGGGACAGGGAGCAATCAGCCCCAGCATTTT.

As DNA, the CDR3 is TGTGCCAGTAGTATATCAATCGGGCAGCCCCAGCATTTT. Amino acids: CASSISIGQPQHF. The chain has TRBV19 and TRBJ1-5; the D is unclear. CDR1 is LNHDA, CDR2 SQIVND, per germline (reference sequence). CDR3 length equals 13 residues. The V end was cut by 2 bases, the J end by 7 bases, with 9 bases between.

J is TRBJ2-1 and V is TRBV2; TRBD2 might be the D (5 bases). Trimming shortened V by 6 bases and J by 6 bases, and 6 bases separated the two germline ends. Per the germline V gene, CDR1 is SNHLY and CDR2 is FYNNEI. This CDR3 is built from 11 residues. The CDR3 bases are TGTGCCAGCAGGACTACCAATGAGCAGTTCTTC. It translates to CASRTTNEQFF.

The gene calls are TRBV21-1 and TRBJ1-2; whether TRBD1, the table's D call, matches the DNA was not checked. TRBV21-1 is annotated as a pseudogene. CDR3 length: 15 amino acids. CDR3 in DNA: TGTGCCAGCAGCAAAGAAGTCAGATCTAACTATGGCTACACCTTC. Encoded protein: CASSKEVRSNYGYTF.